The 26 T cell receptor beta chains listed next were all sequenced from one sample in a study of cytomegalovirus exposure and HLA in healthy donors. The PCR contained 60 Vbeta and 13 Jbeta primers. Clones were read by immunoSEQ multiplex PCR, and TCRdb kept only the in-frame ones, dropping some. The table includes roughly 130,000 clones, just over 70% detected once. The sample comprised PBMCs. Receptors were obtained from a woman aged 55-69 years in good health and CMV-seropositive.

The CDR3 sequence is CASSLGPDQPQHF. The CDR3 DNA reads as TGTGCCAGCAGCTTGGGTCCGGATCAGCCCCAGCATTTT. V is TRBV5-6 and J is TRBJ1-5; the D is unclear. CDR3 length: 13 residues. Germline assignment: CDR1 SGHDT and CDR2 YYEEEE. Trimming cost V 0 bases and J 5 bases, with 6 bases left between them.

The chain couples TRBV5-4 to TRBJ2-7; D perhaps matches TRBD1 (6 bases). Trimming took off 4 bases at V and 3 bases at J, with 20 bases between the two ends. The CDR3 runs 16 residues. Germline V gene sequence: CDR1 SGHNT, CDR2 YYREEE (reference sequence). CDR3 sequence: CASSPPGDRINYEQYF. In DNA form, the CDR3 reads TGTGCCAGCAGCCCACCAGGAGACAGGATTAACTACGAGCAGTACTTC.

The genes are TRBV9 and TRBJ1-1, with a tentative D call TRBD1 (6 bases). The germline V and J ends were trimmed by 4 bases and 2 bases, with 15 bases remaining between them. Germline CDR1 SGDLS, CDR2 YYNGEE. The length of the CDR3 is 15 residues. The CDR3 spells CASSPRTAFNTEAFF. CDR3 coding DNA: TGTGCCAGCAGCCCCCGGACAGCGTTCAACACTGAAGCTTTCTTT.

The chain has TRBV7-6 and TRBJ2-5; D is possibly TRBD2 (6 bases). The germline V gene has CDR1 SGHVS and CDR2 FNYEAQ. V shed 10 bases and J shed 1 base, with 19 bases lying between them. This CDR3 region has 15 residues. The CDR3 spells CATTRSAGIQETQYF. The CDR3 nucleotides read TGTGCCACCACCCGGTCGGCGGGGATCCAAGAGACCCAGTACTTC.

This clone appeared a single time. V is TRBV6-5 and J is TRBJ1-1, with D uncertain. Looked up from germline, CDR1 is MNHEY and CDR2 is SVGAGI. V was clipped by 0 bases and J by 7 bases, with 9 bases between them. The CDR3 has 13 amino acids. Written as DNA, the CDR3 is TGTGCCAGCAGTTACTCGAGTCCTTATGAAGCTTTCTTT. The encoded protein is CASSYSSPYEAFF.

The chain uses TRBV7-8 and TRBJ1-2, with TRBD1 matching 8 bases. CDR3 size: 14 residues. Germline values: CDR1 SGHVS, CDR2 FQNEAQ. V was pared by 5 bases and J by 7 bases, with 9 bases of the junction left unmatched. This CDR3 is CASSLPGTGGGYTF. CDR3 coding DNA: TGTGCCAGCAGCCTACCCGGGACAGGTGGTGGCTACACCTTC.

The CDR3 sequence: CASSPRDLEGPTNEKLFF. The CDR3 coding sequence is TGTGCCAGCAGCCCCCGGGACTTGGAAGGGCCAACTAATGAAAAACTGTTTTTT. This chain uses TRBV13 with TRBJ1-4; possible D gene TRBD1, 5 bases. The CDR3 sequence is 18 residues long. Between the trimmed V and J ends, which lost 5 bases and 0 bases, there was a span of 19 bases. Germline V gene data show CDR1 as PRHDT and CDR2 as FYEKMQ (reference sequence).

The V gene is TRBV25-1, the J gene TRBJ2-3, with TRBD1 matching 7 bases. Trimming cost V 9 bases and J 6 bases; bases outside gene matches: 12. Germline lookup yields CDR1 MGHDK and CDR2 SYGVNS. This CDR3 is built from 14 residues. The DNA of the CDR3 is TGTGCCAGTAGTACCTTCGACAGGGCGGATACGCAGTATTTT. Its translation is CASSTFDRADTQYF.

The J gene is TRBJ1-6, the V gene TRBV7-8; perhaps TRBD1 as D (5 bases). CDR1 SGHVS and CDR2 FQNEAQ come from the germline V gene. Trimming took 8 bases from V and 7 from J, leaving 12 bases between them. This CDR3 contains 13 residues. As DNA, the CDR3 is TGTGCCAGCTCTGGTGGGGGGAATTCACCCCTCCACTTT. This gives the protein CASSGGGNSPLHF.

On this clone itself: Other DNA sequences in the sample encode the same CDR3. The CDR3 reads CASSLGDSMNTEAFF. For the CDR3, the DNA is TGCGCCAGCAGCCTCGGTGACAGTATGAACACTGAAGCTTTCTTT. The chain recombines TRBV5-1 with TRBJ1-1; weak D call: TRBD1 (5 bases). This CDR3 is built from 15 residues. Germline V CDR1 and CDR2: SGHRS, YFSETQ. V shed 4 bases and J shed 0 bases, with 13 bases lying between them.

J is TRBJ1-2 and V is TRBV18; possible D gene TRBD1, 6 bases. Trimming pared 3 bases from V and 2 bases from J, leaving 10 bases between. The CDR3 runs to 14 residues. Germline CDR1 is KGHSH and CDR2 is LQKENI. CDR3: CASSPSTGNYGYTF. The CDR3 bases are TGTGCCAGCTCACCGAGCACAGGGAACTATGGCTACACCTTC.

The chain employs TRBV6-1 and TRBJ2-1, with 7 bases matching TRBD1. Germline loops: CDR1 MNHNS, CDR2 SASEGT. V lost 8 bases and J lost 2; bases outside the gene matches: 3. The CDR3 has 13 amino acids. In nucleotides, the CDR3 is TGTGCCAGCGAGACAGGGACCTACAATGAGCAGTTCTTC. Translated, it gives CASETGTYNEQFF.

This rearrangement joins TRBV21-1 to TRBJ1-5; TRBD1, the table's D call, was not compared with the DNA. TRBV21-1 is a listed pseudogene. The CDR3 sequence is 17 residues long. CDR3 sequence: CASSKDYRGTSNQPQHF. The CDR3 DNA is TGTGCCAGCAGCAAAGATTACAGGGGAACTAGCAATCAGCCCCAGCATTTT.

This chain joins TRBV6-1 and TRBJ1-5; TRBD1 might be the D (5 bases). This CDR3 has 13 residues. Germline loops: CDR1 MNHNS, CDR2 SASEGT. V lost 4 bases and J 4 bases, leaving 8 bases between the germline ends. CDR3 nucleotide sequence: TGTGCCAGCAGTGCCAGGGATAATCAGCCCCAGCATTTT. Protein: CASSARDNQPQHF.

V gene TRBV10-2 combines with J gene TRBJ2-1, with 9 bases matching TRBD1. V lost 6 bases, J lost 0 bases, and 9 bases stayed unmatched. Germline V gene sequence: CDR1 WSHSY, CDR2 SAAADI. This CDR3 spans 17 amino acids. The DNA for the CDR3 is TGCGCCAGCAGCCCACAGGGGGCTCCCTACTCCTACAATGAGCAGTTCTTC. Protein product: CASSPQGAPYSYNEQFF.

The chain recombines TRBV7-8 with TRBJ1-2, with a tentative D call TRBD1 (6 bases). Germline V lookup: CDR1 SGHVS, CDR2 FQNEAQ. This CDR3 region has 14 residues. The V end was cut by 4 bases, the J end by 2 bases, with 11 bases between. The CDR3, as DNA: TGTGCCAGCAGCTCGGGGAGGGGGAACTATGGCTACACCTTC. Amino acid sequence: CASSSGRGNYGYTF.

The rearrangement uses TRBV19 and TRBJ1-1; weak D call: TRBD1 (5 bases). The V gene lost 0 bases and the J gene lost 6 bases, with 17 bases spanning the gap. CDR3 length equals 16 residues. From germline, CDR1 is LNHDA and CDR2 SQIVND (reference sequence). The CDR3: CASSIDNNRFTSEAFF. The CDR3 coding sequence is TGTGCCAGTAGTATAGATAATAACAGGTTCACTTCTGAAGCTTTCTTT. Full variable domain (rest looked up from reference TRBV19 and TRBJ1-1): DGGITQSPKYLFRKEGQNVTLSCEQNLNHDAMYWYRQDPGQGLRLIYYSQIVNDFQKGDIAEGYSVSREKKESFPLTVTSAQKNPTAFYLCASSIDNNRFTSEAFFGQGTRLTVV.

V is TRBV5-8 and J is TRBJ2-1; TRBD1 aligns across 8 bases. Germline CDR1 reads SGHTS; CDR2 reads YDEGEE. V was clipped by 4 bases and J by 4 bases; unmatched bases: 4. This CDR3 is 14 amino acids long. DNA of the CDR3: TGTGCCAGCAGCCGGACAGGGTCATACAATGAGCAGTTCTTC. Translating it yields CASSRTGSYNEQFF. Combining the CDR3 with reference TRBV5-8 and TRBJ2-1 gives the whole variable domain EAGVTQSPTHLIKTRGQQATLRCSPISGHTSVYWYQQALGLGLQFLLWYDEGEERNRGNFPPRFSGRQFPNYSSELNVNALELEDSALYLCASSRTGSYNEQFFGPGTRLTVL.

This clone was counted a few times. This chain connects TRBV7-9 to TRBJ2-3, with TRBD1 as a possible D gene (5 bases). The CDR3 loop spans 16 amino acids. Germline assignment: CDR1 SEHNR and CDR2 FQNEAQ (reference sequence). V dropped 5 bases and J dropped 2 bases, with 17 bases sitting between them. DNA for the CDR3: TGTGCCAGCAGCGACCGTGGCAGGGTAGTCACAGATACGCAGTATTTT. As protein: CASSDRGRVVTDTQYF.

The genes are TRBV5-5 and TRBJ2-1, with 9 bases lining up with TRBD1. CDR1 is SGHKS and CDR2 is YYEKEE in the germline V gene (reference sequence). This CDR3 spans 15 amino acids. With 4 bases clipped from V and 7 bases from J, the junction kept 9 bases outside the gene matches. CDR3 amino acids: CASSLGTGWSNEQFF. Here the CDR3 DNA reads TGTGCCAGCAGCCTAGGGACAGGGTGGTCAAATGAGCAGTTCTTC.

In its sample, this clone was seen a few times. The chain uses TRBV5-5 and TRBJ1-1, with D possibly being TRBD1 (5 bases). The CDR3 has 15 residues. Germline CDR1 is SGHKS and CDR2 is YYEKEE (reference sequence). V lost 7 bases, J lost 0 bases, and 16 bases lay in between. CDR3 nucleotide sequence: TGTGCCAGCCTCCTGGGGAGGGGATTGAACACTGAAGCTTTCTTT. The encoded protein is CASLLGRGLNTEAFF. The full variable domain, rest sourced from reference TRBV5-5 and TRBJ1-1, is DAGVTQSPTHLIKTRGQQVTLRCSPISGHKSVSWYQQVLGQGPQFIFQYYEKEERGRGNFPDRFSARQFPNYSSELNVNALLLGDSALYLCASLLGRGLNTEAFFGQGTRLTVV.

This clone was detected only a few times. This chain uses TRBV19 with TRBJ2-3, with 9 bases aligning to TRBD2. The germline V gene has CDR1 LNHDA and CDR2 SQIVND (reference sequence). The CDR3 contains 16 residues. After removal of 7 bases from V and 0 bases from J, the junction contained 8 bases not matched to a gene. The CDR3 protein is CASMGRLAGSTDTQYF. As DNA, the CDR3 is TGTGCCAGTATGGGGAGGCTAGCGGGGAGCACAGATACGCAGTATTTT.

This clone was seen a single time. The junction does not match germline at one end; this may be a read error. The J gene is TRBJ2-7, the V gene TRBV7-9; unclear D gene. The CDR3 contains 15 residues. Per the germline V gene, CDR1 is SEHNR and CDR2 is FQNEAQ (reference sequence). Here the CDR3 reads CSSSLPGQTDYEQYF. The CDR3 nucleotides are TGTTCCAGCAGCTTACCTGGCCAGACTGACTACGAGCAGTACTTC.

The rearrangement links TRBV10-1 to TRBJ1-1; 9 nucleotides line up with TRBD1. V shed 5 bases, J shed 4 bases, and the junction held 14 bases outside the gene matches. This CDR3 comprises 17 residues. The germline CDR1 and CDR2 sequences are WNHNN and SYGVQD (reference sequence). CDR3 DNA: TGCGCCAGCAGTCCCATACCGGGACAGGGTATGAGCACTGAAGCTTTCTTT. Translating gives CASSPIPGQGMSTEAFF.

The chain joins TRBV6-5 to TRBJ1-1; perhaps TRBD1 as D (6 bases). In germline, CDR1 is MNHEY, CDR2 SVGAGI. The CDR3 has 14 amino acids. V shed 2 bases and J shed 4 bases, with 11 bases lying between them. The CDR3 DNA reads TGTGCCAGCAGTTACAATGAGGGGGTCACTGAAGCTTTCTTT. It specifies CASSYNEGVTEAFF.

The chain links TRBV14 to TRBJ2-7; 9 nucleotides match TRBD1. The V segment lost 4 bases and the J segment 0 bases; nucleotides outside the gene matches: 7. Germline V lookup: CDR1 SGHDN, CDR2 FVKESK. The CDR3 has 16 amino acids. Here the CDR3 DNA reads TGTGCCAGCAGCCGCCGGGACAGGGAGATCTCCTACGAGCAGTACTTC. Encoded protein: CASSRRDREISYEQYF. Drawing the rest from reference TRBV14 and TRBJ2-7, the complete variable domain is EAGVTQFPSHSVIEKGQTVTLRCDPISGHDNLYWYRRVMGKEIKFLLHFVKESKQDESGMPNNRFLAERTGGTYSTLKVQPAELEDSGVYFCASSRRDREISYEQYFGPGTRLTVT.